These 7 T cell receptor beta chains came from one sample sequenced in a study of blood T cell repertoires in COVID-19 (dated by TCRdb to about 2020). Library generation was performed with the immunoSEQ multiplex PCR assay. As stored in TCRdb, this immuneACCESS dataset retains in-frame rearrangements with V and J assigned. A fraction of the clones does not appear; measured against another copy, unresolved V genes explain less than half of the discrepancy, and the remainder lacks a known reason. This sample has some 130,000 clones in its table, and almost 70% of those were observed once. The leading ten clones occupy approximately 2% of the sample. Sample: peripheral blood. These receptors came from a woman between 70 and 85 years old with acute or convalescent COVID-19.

This CDR3 reads CASSSRGTGGYYEQYF. The CDR3 nucleotides read TGTGCCAGCAGTTCCCGAGGGACAGGGGGCTACTACGAGCAGTACTTC. The rearrangement joins TRBV6-5 to TRBJ2-7; the match to TRBD1 covers 12 bases. V trimming: 4 bases; J trimming: 3 bases; junction bases outside the gene matches: 7. Germline V gene lookup returns CDR1 MNHEY and CDR2 SVGAGI. The CDR3 is 16 amino acids.

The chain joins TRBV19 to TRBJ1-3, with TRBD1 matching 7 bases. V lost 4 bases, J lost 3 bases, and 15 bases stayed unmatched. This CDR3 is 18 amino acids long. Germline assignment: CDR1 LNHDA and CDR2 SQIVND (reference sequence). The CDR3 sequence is CASSSDPGQRRIGNTIYF. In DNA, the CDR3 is TGTGCCAGTAGTAGTGATCCGGGACAGCGAAGAATTGGAAACACCATATATTTT.

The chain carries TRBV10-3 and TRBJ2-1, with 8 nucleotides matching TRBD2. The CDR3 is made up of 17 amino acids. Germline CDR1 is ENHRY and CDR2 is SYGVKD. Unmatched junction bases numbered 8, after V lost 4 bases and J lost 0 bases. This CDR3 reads CAISARGLDASYNEQFF. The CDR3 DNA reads TGTGCCATCAGTGCCCGGGGACTAGATGCCTCCTACAATGAGCAGTTCTTC.

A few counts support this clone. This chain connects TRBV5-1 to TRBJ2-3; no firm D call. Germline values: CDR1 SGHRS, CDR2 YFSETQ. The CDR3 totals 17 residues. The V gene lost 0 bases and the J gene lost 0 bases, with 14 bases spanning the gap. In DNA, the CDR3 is TGCGCCAGCAGCTTGGCGATAGCTGGCCCTAGCACAGATACGCAGTATTTT. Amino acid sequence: CASSLAIAGPSTDTQYF.

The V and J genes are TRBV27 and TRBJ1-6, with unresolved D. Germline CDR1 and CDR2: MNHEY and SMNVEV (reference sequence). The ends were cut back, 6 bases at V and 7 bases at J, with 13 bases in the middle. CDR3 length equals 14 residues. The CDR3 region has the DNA TGTGCCAGCAGCCGGGGAGGTTGGAATTCACCCCTCCACTTT. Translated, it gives CASSRGGWNSPLHF.

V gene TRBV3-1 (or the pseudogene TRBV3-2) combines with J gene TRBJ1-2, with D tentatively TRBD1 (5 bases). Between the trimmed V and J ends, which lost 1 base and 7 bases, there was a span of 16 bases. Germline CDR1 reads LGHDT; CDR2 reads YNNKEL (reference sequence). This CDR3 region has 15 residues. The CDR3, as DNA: TGTGCCAGCAGCCAAGTTACAAGGGGCGCTCTTGGCTACACCTTC. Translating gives CASSQVTRGALGYTF.

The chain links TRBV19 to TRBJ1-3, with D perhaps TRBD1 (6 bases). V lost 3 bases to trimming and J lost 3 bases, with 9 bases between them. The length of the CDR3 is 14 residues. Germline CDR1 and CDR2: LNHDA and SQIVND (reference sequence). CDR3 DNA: TGTGCCAGTAGTATCACAGGGTTTGGAAACACCATATATTTT. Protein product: CASSITGFGNTIYF. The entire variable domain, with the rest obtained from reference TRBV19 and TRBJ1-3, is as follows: DGGITQSPKYLFRKEGQNVTLSCEQNLNHDAMYWYRQDPGQGLRLIYYSQIVNDFQKGDIAEGYSVSREKKESFPLTVTSAQKNPTAFYLCASSITGFGNTIYFGEGSWLTVV.